The next 26 T cell receptor beta chains were all read from a single sample in a study of persistence of HIV-infected CD4 T cells. Cells were stimulated with overlapping HIV-1 Gag 15-mer peptides. Memory cells lacking CD40L and CD69 with high CD45RO were sorted. The antigens for these receptors are not known. This was the immunoSEQ version 4 assay in survey mode. Assay used: immunoSEQ multiplex PCR; TCRdb lists only in-frame clones, some missing. Among roughly 32,000 clones listed, 65% to 90% were seen once. The sample here was CD4+ T cells sorted from PBMCs after roughly 18-hour stimulation, taken from a patient who received antiretroviral therapy. These receptor sequences come from an adult woman with HIV who was CMV-seropositive.

The chain employs TRBV6-4 and TRBJ2-3; unclear D gene. V was cut by 0 bases and J by 2 bases, with 9 bases left in between. CDR3 length: 15 amino acids. Germline V lookup: CDR1 MRHNA, CDR2 SNTAGT. CDR3 sequence: CASSDSWASTDTQYF. In DNA form, the CDR3 reads TGTGCCAGCAGTGACTCTTGGGCTTCCACAGATACGCAGTATTTT.

This chain uses TRBV3-1 (or the pseudogene TRBV3-2) with TRBJ2-5; D is tentatively TRBD1 or TRBD2 (5 bases each). The CDR3 is 15 residues long. The germline V gene encodes CDR1 LGHDT and CDR2 YNNKEL (reference sequence). With 4 bases removed from V and 4 bases from J, the gap between germline ends came to 16 bases. CDR3 residues: CASSPSGLGGETQYF. In DNA form, the CDR3 reads TGTGCCAGCAGCCCCTCAGGGCTTGGGGGAGAGACCCAGTACTTC.

The chain is built from TRBV5-1 and TRBJ1-6; D ambiguous. The germline V and J ends were trimmed by 0 bases and 7 bases, with 8 bases remaining between them. The CDR3 covers 14 residues. The germline CDR1 and CDR2 sequences are SGHRS and YFSETQ. Here the CDR3 reads CASSLGGNNSPLHF. The CDR3 DNA is TGCGCCAGCAGCTTGGGAGGCAACAATTCACCCCTCCACTTT.

The V gene is TRBV7-8, the J gene TRBJ2-7, with D hard to call. Germline V gives CDR1 SGHVS, CDR2 FQNEAQ. CDR3 size: 13 residues. Trimming stripped 3 bases from V and 3 bases from J, with 9 bases between. The CDR3 is CASSFYGSYEQYF. The CDR3 nucleotides are TGTGCCAGCAGCTTCTATGGCAGCTACGAGCAGTACTTC.

Here the CDR3 DNA reads TGCGCCAGCAGCCATTTACCTCCCTCAGGAAACACCATATATTTT. Protein product: CASSHLPPSGNTIYF. The J gene is TRBJ1-3, the V gene TRBV4-3, with D unresolved. The CDR3 totals 15 residues. The germline CDR1 and CDR2 sequences are LGHNA and YSLEER. V was clipped by 3 bases and J by 4 bases, with 13 bases between them.

The CDR3 DNA sequence: TGCGCCAGCAGCCTCGGAGGGACAGCTCAAGGCTACACCTTC. Translating gives CASSLGGTAQGYTF. The chain is built from TRBV5-1 and TRBJ1-2; 7 positions agree with TRBD1. This CDR3 has 14 amino acids. The germline gives CDR1 SGHRS, CDR2 YFSETQ. With V trimmed by 4 bases and J by 8 bases, 11 bases remained unmatched. Using reference TRBV5-1 and TRBJ1-2 for the parts outside the CDR3, the full variable domain is KAGVTQTPRYLIKTRGQQVTLSCSPISGHRSVSWYQQTPGQGLQFLFEYFSETQRNKGNFPGRFSGRQFSNSRSEMNVSTLELGDSALYLCASSLGGTAQGYTFGSGTRLTVV.

The chain recombines TRBV19 with TRBJ2-1; the match to TRBD1 covers 7 bases. Germline CDR1 reads LNHDA; CDR2 reads SQIVND (reference sequence). The trim removed 8 bases at V and 3 bases at J, leaving 10 bases unmatched. The CDR3 length is 15 residues. The CDR3 loop is CASGTGTVNYNEQFF. The DNA of the CDR3 is TGTGCCAGTGGAACAGGGACAGTAAACTACAATGAGCAGTTCTTC.

The CDR3, as DNA: TGTGCCAGTAGTATATCTTCGGGTCAATTTAGCACAGATACGCAGTATTTT. Its translation: CASSISSGQFSTDTQYF. The chain carries TRBV19 and TRBJ2-3; D is unclear. The CDR3 loop spans 17 amino acids. V lost 2 bases to trimming and J lost 0 bases, with 15 bases between them. Germline CDR1 and CDR2: LNHDA and SQIVND (reference sequence).

The rearrangement links TRBV6-1 to TRBJ2-6; perhaps TRBD1 as D (6 bases). The V gene lost 0 bases and the J gene lost 0 bases, with 9 bases spanning the gap. CDR1 and CDR2 from the germline V gene are MNHNS and SASEGT. The CDR3 is 17 residues long. For the CDR3, the DNA is TGTGCCAGCAGTGAAGCCTACAGGGTCTCTGGGGCCAACGTCCTGACTTTC. Protein product: CASSEAYRVSGANVLTF.

The CDR3 is CASSSRHTEAFF. DNA of the CDR3: TGTGCCAGCAGTTCGAGACACACTGAAGCTTTCTTT. The rearrangement joins TRBV28 to TRBJ1-1, with D unresolved. V lost 4 bases and J 3 bases, leaving 6 bases between the germline ends. The germline gives CDR1 MDHEN, CDR2 SYDVKM. This CDR3 is 12 amino acids long.

The gene calls are TRBV27 and TRBJ2-7, with 10 bases fitting TRBD2. Germline assignment: CDR1 MNHEY and CDR2 SMNVEV (reference sequence). J gave up 3 bases and V 3 bases, and 5 bases lay outside the gene matches. There are 15 residues in the CDR3. CDR3 DNA sequence: TGTGCCAGCAGTTTTAGCAGCGGGGGGGTCTACGAGCAGTACTTC. Translating gives CASSFSSGGVYEQYF.

The V gene is TRBV28, the J gene TRBJ2-7; D not resolved. V dropped 6 bases and J dropped 0 bases, with 18 bases sitting between them. The CDR3 is 16 residues long. CDR1 is MDHEN, CDR2 SYDVKM, per germline. CDR3 amino acids: CASSPRALLRSYEQYF. The CDR3 bases are TGTGCCAGCAGCCCCCGGGCTCTTCTACGCTCCTACGAGCAGTACTTC.

This clone was seen only once. The genes are TRBV7-2 and TRBJ2-3; TRBD2 is a possible D gene (6 bases). The V and J ends lost 0 bases and 1 base respectively, with 11 bases between them. Germline-derived CDR1 and CDR2 are SGHTA and FQGNSA. CDR3 length: 16 amino acids. CDR3 region: CASSLAQASGTDTQYF. The CDR3 DNA reads TGTGCCAGCAGCTTAGCGCAGGCTAGCGGCACAGATACGCAGTATTTT.

This chain uses TRBV24-1 with TRBJ2-1; D perhaps matches TRBD1 (7 bases). The germline gives CDR1 KGHDR, CDR2 SFDVKD. This CDR3 has 12 amino acids. The V end lost 9 bases, the J end lost 10 bases, and 15 bases lay between the germline ends. The CDR3 protein is CATGGGGKEQFF. CDR3 in DNA: TGTGCCACCGGAGGAGGGGGCAAGGAGCAGTTCTTC.

The V gene is TRBV7-8, the J gene TRBJ1-1; D uncertain. V gave up 0 bases and J gave up 5 bases, with 13 bases separating them. This CDR3 region has 15 residues. Germline lookup yields CDR1 SGHVS and CDR2 FQNEAQ. This CDR3 reads CASSLARGVRTEAFF. The CDR3 DNA follows: TGTGCCAGCAGCTTAGCGCGCGGGGTTCGGACTGAAGCTTTCTTT.

This chain connects TRBV9 to TRBJ2-6, with D perhaps matching TRBD2 (5 bases). The CDR3 covers 17 residues. From germline, CDR1 is SGDLS and CDR2 YYNGEE. V lost 0 bases and J 4 bases, leaving 14 bases between the germline ends. The CDR3 coding sequence is TGTGCCAGCAGCGTAGGCCTTCGGGAACCCGGGGCCAACGTCCTGACTTTC. Translating it yields CASSVGLREPGANVLTF.

There are a few counts of this clone. CDR3 loop: CASNYRLANYGYTF. CDR3 nucleotide sequence: TGTGCCAGCAACTACAGGTTGGCGAACTATGGCTACACCTTC. This sequence joins TRBV7-8 and TRBJ1-2; D is possibly TRBD1 (5 bases). Germline V gene sequence: CDR1 SGHVS, CDR2 FQNEAQ. The CDR3 runs 14 residues. V was clipped by 7 bases and J by 2 bases, with 14 bases between them. Filled out from reference TRBV7-8 and TRBJ1-2, the complete variable domain reads GAGVSQSPRYKVAKRGQDVALRCDPISGHVSLFWYQQALGQGPEFLTYFQNEAQLDKSGLPSDRFFAERPEGSVSTLKIQRTQQEDSAVYLCASNYRLANYGYTFGSGTRLTVV.

The chain employs TRBV7-9 and TRBJ1-2; D possibly corresponds to TRBD1 (5 bases). The V end lost 5 bases, the J end lost 4 bases, and 14 bases lay between the germline ends. Germline values: CDR1 SEHNR, CDR2 FQNEAQ (reference sequence). This CDR3 has 14 amino acids. The CDR3 spells CASSRQSVGYGYTF. CDR3 nucleotide sequence: TGTGCCAGCAGCCGACAGTCTGTCGGCTATGGCTACACCTTC. The variable domain in full, completed from reference TRBV7-9 and TRBJ1-2, reads DTGVSQNPRHKITKRGQNVTFRCDPISEHNRLYWYRQTLGQGPEFLTYFQNEAQLEKSRLLSDRFSAERPKGSFSTLEIQRTEQGDSAMYLCASSRQSVGYGYTFGSGTRLTVV.

The chain carries TRBV6-5 and TRBJ2-7; tentatively, D is TRBD1 or TRBD2 (5 bases each). CDR3 length: 13 amino acids. Trimming stripped 6 bases from V and 4 bases from J, with 13 bases between. Germline-derived CDR1 and CDR2 are MNHEY and SVGAGI. DNA for the CDR3: TGTGCCAGCAGGAAACGGGGCGCTTACGAGCAGTACTTC. This codes for CASRKRGAYEQYF.

The chain carries TRBV5-1 and TRBJ2-3; D is undetermined. CDR3 length equals 14 residues. Per the germline V gene, CDR1 is SGHRS and CDR2 is YFSETQ. The ends were cut back, 4 bases at V and 3 bases at J, with 12 bases in the middle. CDR3 residues: CASSPVATTDTQYF. The CDR3 DNA is TGCGCCAGCAGCCCAGTGGCTACAACAGATACGCAGTATTTT.

The V and J genes are TRBV5-5 and TRBJ1-1; D possibly corresponds to TRBD1 (5 bases). Looked up from germline, CDR1 is SGHKS and CDR2 is YYEKEE (reference sequence). The CDR3 consists of 13 residues. Trimming pared 6 bases from V and 4 bases from J, leaving 13 bases between. The CDR3 DNA reads TGTGCCAGCACCGACTATGGGGGCACTGAAGCTTTCTTT. It yields the protein CASTDYGGTEAFF.

The chain recombines TRBV2 with TRBJ1-1, with TRBD1 matching over 7 bases. V trimming: 7 bases; J trimming: 1 base; junction bases outside the gene matches: 6. The CDR3 extends over 14 amino acids. Germline V gene lookup returns CDR1 SNHLY and CDR2 FYNNEI. The CDR3 coding sequence is TGTGCCAGCACCCTCGACAGGGAGAACACTGAAGCTTTCTTT. Translating it yields CASTLDRENTEAFF.

The rearrangement uses TRBV27 and TRBJ1-2; 7 nucleotides match TRBD1. This CDR3 has 14 residues. V was pared by 5 bases and J by 7 bases, with 10 bases of the junction left unmatched. The germline CDR1 and CDR2 sequences are MNHEY and SMNVEV (reference sequence). CDR3 DNA sequence: TGTGCCAGCAGTAAAGACAGGGTCGGAACTGGCTACACCTTC. Translating gives CASSKDRVGTGYTF.

This chain uses TRBV10-3 with TRBJ2-1; 9 nucleotides agree with TRBD2. The CDR3 length is 15 residues. After removal of 7 bases from V and 7 bases from J, the junction contained 11 bases not matched to a gene. Germline V gene lookup returns CDR1 ENHRY and CDR2 SYGVKD. The CDR3 bases are TGTGCCATCAACAGGGCTAGCGGGGTCGGGAATGAGCAGTTCTTC. Amino acid sequence: CAINRASGVGNEQFF.

The V and J genes are TRBV18 and TRBJ1-1; D is perhaps TRBD1 (6 bases). Trimming pared 3 bases from V and 3 bases from J, leaving 14 bases between. The CDR3 spans 15 residues. Germline V gives CDR1 KGHSH, CDR2 LQKENI. CDR3 nucleotide sequence: TGTGCCAGCTCACCCCCGAACAGGGTTTACACTGAAGCTTTCTTT. Translating gives CASSPPNRVYTEAFF.

The J gene is TRBJ1-5, the V gene TRBV19, with a weak D call TRBD1 (5 bases). V lost 6 bases to trimming and J lost 5 bases, with 17 bases between them. The CDR3 spans 15 residues. Germline lookup yields CDR1 LNHDA and CDR2 SQIVND (reference sequence). CDR3 coding DNA: TGTGCCAGTAGGGCTGCGCGGGACTCCTATCAGCCCCAGCATTTT. Its translation is CASRAARDSYQPQHF.